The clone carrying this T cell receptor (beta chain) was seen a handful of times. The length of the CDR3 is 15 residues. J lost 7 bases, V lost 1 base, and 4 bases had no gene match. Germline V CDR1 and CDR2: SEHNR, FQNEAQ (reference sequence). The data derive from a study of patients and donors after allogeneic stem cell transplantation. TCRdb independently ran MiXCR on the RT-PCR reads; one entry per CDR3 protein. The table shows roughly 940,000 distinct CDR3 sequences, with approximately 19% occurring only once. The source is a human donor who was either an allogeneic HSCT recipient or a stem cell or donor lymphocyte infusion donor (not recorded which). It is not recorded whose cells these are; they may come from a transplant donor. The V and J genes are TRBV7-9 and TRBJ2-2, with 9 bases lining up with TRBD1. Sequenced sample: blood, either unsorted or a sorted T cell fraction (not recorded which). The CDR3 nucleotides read TGTGCCAGCAGCTTAGGAGGGACAGGGAGCGGGGAGCTGTTTTTT. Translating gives CASSLGGTGSGELFF. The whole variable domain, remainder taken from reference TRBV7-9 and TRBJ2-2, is DTGVSQNPRHKITKRGQNVTFRCDPISEHNRLYWYRQTLGQGPEFLTYFQNEAQLEKSRLLSDRFSAERPKGSFSTLEIQRTEQGDSAMYLCASSLGGTGSGELFFGEGSRLTVL.